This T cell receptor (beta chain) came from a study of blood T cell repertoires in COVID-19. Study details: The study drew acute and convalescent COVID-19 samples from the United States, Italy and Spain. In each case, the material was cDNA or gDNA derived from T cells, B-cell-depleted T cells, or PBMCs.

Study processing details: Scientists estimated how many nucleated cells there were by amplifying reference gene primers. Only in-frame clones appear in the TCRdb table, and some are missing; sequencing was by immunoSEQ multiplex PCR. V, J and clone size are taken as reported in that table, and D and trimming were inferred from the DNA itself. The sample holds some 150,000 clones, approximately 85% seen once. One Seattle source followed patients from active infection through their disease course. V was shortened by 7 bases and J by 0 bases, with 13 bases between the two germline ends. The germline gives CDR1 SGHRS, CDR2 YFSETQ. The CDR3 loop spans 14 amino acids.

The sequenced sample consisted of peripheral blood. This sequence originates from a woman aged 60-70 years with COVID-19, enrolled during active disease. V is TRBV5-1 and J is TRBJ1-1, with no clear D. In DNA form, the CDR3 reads TGCGCCAGCGCCCCCTTGGCCCTGAACACTGAAGCTTTCTTT. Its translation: CASAPLALNTEAFF.